The clone carrying this T cell receptor (beta chain) was seen ten or more times. This specimen comes from a study of T cells after yellow fever vaccination. Overall study findings and caveats: One caveat is that FACS-sorted repertoires could contain abundant clonotypes contaminating from the bulk population. Most primary-vaccination clones reappeared after the booster (about 97% CD4, about 88% CD8). It was a weaker secondary response, yet one that peaked faster, at day 5 versus 15.

Template switching by 5'RACE produced TCR cDNA, adding a universal primer site and UMIs. TCRdb redid the calling of the 5' RACE reads with MiXCR, one entry per CDR3 protein. The sample holds under 15,000 distinct CDR3 sequences, around 5.4% seen once. The TCR sequence derives from a man between 25 and 39 years old who received the YFV17D yellow fever vaccine. The input for sequencing was PBMCs, either bulk or a sorted T-cell subset (CD4+, CD8+, memory, or dextramer-sorted; not recorded which), taken on the day of the yellow fever booster vaccination.

CDR3 in amino acids: CASSYTKGTTTDTQYF. In DNA form, the CDR3 reads TGTGCCAGCAGCTATACAAAAGGGACAACGACAGATACGCAGTATTTT. The chain links TRBV5-4 to TRBJ2-3; TRBD1 is a possible D gene (6 bases). The length of the CDR3 is 16 residues. CDR1 SGHNT and CDR2 YYREEE come from the germline V gene (reference sequence). Trimming took 3 bases from V and 3 from J, leaving 17 bases between them.